This passage covers 7 T cell receptor beta chains from one sample sequenced in a study of long-term antiretroviral therapy in people with HIV. The assay used was immunoSEQ (version v3.0), run at survey level. Generated by immunoSEQ multiplex PCR, the TCRdb table keeps only in-frame clones and is missing some. The sample contains tens of thousands of clones, nearly 95% of which appear only once. This specimen was unsorted PBMCs, taken almost 6.7 years after starting antiretroviral therapy. These receptors originate from a woman aged 40 to 50 with HIV.

The genes are TRBV7-9 and TRBJ2-5; 14 positions agree with TRBD2. This CDR3 is built from 17 residues. V dropped 4 bases and J dropped 5; count of bases not matched to a gene: 9. Germline-derived CDR1 and CDR2 are SEHNR and FQNEAQ (reference sequence). CDR3 sequence (DNA): TGTGCCAGCAGCTCCTTGACTAGCGGGGGGGCCGGGGAGACCCAGTACTTC. This translates into CASSSLTSGGAGETQYF.

The V call is TRBV10-3, the J call TRBJ2-1, with 13 bases lining up with TRBD2. The germline V gene encodes CDR1 ENHRY and CDR2 SYGVKD. This CDR3 contains 15 residues. Trimming cost V 5 bases and J 3 bases; bases outside gene matches: 1. This chain's CDR3 is CAISTSGGGYNEQFF. Written as DNA, the CDR3 is TGTGCCATCAGTACTAGCGGGGGGGGCTACAATGAGCAGTTCTTC.

The chain combines TRBV29-1 with TRBJ1-2; D is ambiguous. This CDR3 is 13 amino acids long. Trimming shortened V by 0 bases and J by 5 bases, and 10 bases separated the two germline ends. Germline V lookup: CDR1 SQVTM, CDR2 ANQGSEA. The chain's CDR3 is CSVEDMDGYGYTF. DNA for the CDR3: TGCAGCGTTGAAGATATGGACGGATATGGCTACACCTTC.

The chain couples TRBV4-3 to TRBJ1-1; D is possibly TRBD1 (5 bases). V was shortened by 4 bases and J by 2 bases, with 14 bases between the two germline ends. Germline CDR1 reads LGHNA; CDR2 reads YSLEER. The CDR3 has 15 amino acids. The CDR3 loop reads CASSLGRGANTEAFF. The CDR3 nucleotides are TGCGCCAGCAGCCTAGGTAGAGGGGCCAACACTGAAGCTTTCTTT.

The chain links TRBV7-2 to TRBJ2-1; the D gene could be TRBD1 or TRBD2 (6 bases each). The germline CDR1 and CDR2 sequences are SGHTA and FQGNSA. The CDR3 is made up of 15 amino acids. V was trimmed by 2 bases and J by 2 bases, leaving 10 bases between them. The CDR3 spells CASSLRRGAYNEQFF. The DNA for the CDR3 is TGTGCCAGCAGCTTACGGAGGGGGGCCTACAATGAGCAGTTCTTC. Using reference TRBV7-2 and TRBJ2-1 for the parts outside the CDR3, the full variable domain is GAGVSQSPSNKVTEKGKDVELRCDPISGHTALYWYRQSLGQGLEFLIYFQGNSAPDKSGLPSDRFSAERTGGSVSTLTIQRTQQEDSAVYLCASSLRRGAYNEQFFGPGTRLTVL.

This chain uses TRBV27 with TRBJ2-1; the match to TRBD1 covers 10 bases. There are 15 residues in the CDR3. The V and J ends lost 6 bases and 2 bases, in that order; junction bases with no gene match: 4. Germline V lookup: CDR1 MNHEY, CDR2 SMNVEV (reference sequence). CDR3 region: CASRDDRGPYNEQFF. CDR3 DNA: TGTGCCAGCAGGGACGACAGGGGGCCCTACAATGAGCAGTTCTTC.

The rearrangement joins TRBV5-4 to TRBJ2-5; D uncertain. Trimming left V 7 bases short and J 3 bases short, with 7 bases between. CDR3 length equals 11 residues. Germline V gene data show CDR1 as SGHNT and CDR2 as YYREEE (reference sequence). In DNA form, the CDR3 reads TGTGCCAGCCGCTATGAAGAGACCCAGTACTTC. Translation gives CASRYEETQYF. Combining the CDR3 with reference TRBV5-4 and TRBJ2-5 gives the whole variable domain ETGVTQSPTHLIKTRGQQVTLRCSSQSGHNTVSWYQQALGQGPQFIFQYYREEENGRGNFPPRFSGLQFPNYSSELNVNALELDDSALYLCASRYEETQYFGPGTRLLVL.